This passage covers 4 T cell receptor beta chains from one sample sequenced in a study of response to subunit inactivated influenza vaccine. TCRdb recomputed calls from the RT-PCR reads with MiXCR, one row per CDR3 protein. The sample holds 500,000 to 600,000 distinct CDR3 sequences, 10% to 15% seen once. This sample comprised PBMCs from blood, obtained 40 to 50 days after vaccination. The receptors shown here come from a man over 45 who received an inactivated influenza vaccine.

This clonotype was detected ten times or more. The chain uses TRBV20-1 and TRBJ2-5, with 8 bases aligning to TRBD2. J lost 6 bases, V lost 6 bases, and 12 bases had no gene match. The CDR3 consists of 14 residues. From germline, CDR1 is DFQATT and CDR2 SNEGSKA (reference sequence). In nucleotides, the CDR3 is TGCAGTGCCCCCGCGACTAGCGATATCCAGACCCAGTACTTC. Its protein product is CSAPATSDIQTQYF.

This clonotype was observed at least ten times. The chain uses TRBV15 and TRBJ1-4; D is perhaps TRBD1 (5 bases). Trimming removed 0 bases from V and 8 bases from J, with 16 bases in between. The CDR3 has 16 residues. Per the germline V gene, CDR1 is LNHNV and CDR2 is YYDKDF (reference sequence). The CDR3 region has the DNA TGTGCCACCAGCAGAGATCCGCAGGGCCTAGGAGAAAAACTGTTTTTT. It translates to CATSRDPQGLGEKLFF. Filled out from reference TRBV15 and TRBJ1-4, the complete variable domain reads DAMVIQNPRYQVTQFGKPVTLSCSQTLNHNVMYWYQQKSSQAPKLLFHYYDKDFNNEADTPDNFQSRRPNTSFCFLDIRSPGLGDTAMYLCATSRDPQGLGEKLFFGSGTQLSVL.

This clonotype was counted at least ten times. The chain joins TRBV12-3 or TRBV12-4 to TRBJ1-6, with D possibly matching TRBD1 (6 bases). Deletions cut 5 bases from V and 13 bases from J, with 12 bases between. The CDR3 is 12 amino acids. The CDR3 bases are TGTGCCAGCAGTGACGGGGGCGGGCCCCTCCACTTT. Its translation is CASSDGGGPLHF.

This clonotype was picked up a small number of times. V usage is TRBV6-2 or TRBV6-3 and J usage is TRBJ2-2; D could derive from TRBD1 or TRBD2 (5 bases each). V was shortened by 6 bases and J by 4 bases, with 18 bases between the two germline ends. The CDR3 covers 16 residues. From germline, CDR1 is MNHEY and CDR2 SVGEGT. CDR3: CASSSGTSLRTGELFF. CDR3 DNA sequence: TGTGCCAGCAGCTCCGGGACCAGTTTGCGCACCGGGGAGCTGTTTTTT.